This TCR beta chain comes out of a study of blood T cell repertoires in COVID-19. About the study: T cells, B-cell-depleted T cells, or PBMCs provided the cDNA or gDNA that served as material.

The CDR3 has 14 amino acids. Looked up from germline, CDR1 is LGHDT and CDR2 is YNNKEL (reference sequence). The V gene lost 4 bases and the J gene lost 3 bases, with 10 bases spanning the gap. Sequencing used immunoSEQ multiplex PCR; TCRdb keeps in-frame clones, though not all of them. Of 150,000 to 200,000 clones in the sample, 80% to 95% were seen once. Seattle cases were enrolled at active infection and followed longitudinally. Sequenced input: peripheral blood. The rearrangement joins TRBV3-1 (or the pseudogene TRBV3-2) to TRBJ1-5, with a possible D match to TRBD1 (6 bases). The receptor's source is a man aged 30 to 39 with COVID-19, enrolled during active disease. The DNA of the CDR3 is TGTGCCAGCAGCCCCGGGACATACAATCAGCCCCAGCATTTT. It is translated as CASSPGTYNQPQHF.